The sequence of this T cell receptor beta chain was determined in a study of blood T cell repertoires in COVID-19. The wider study: PBMCs, B-cell-depleted T cells, or T cells were the source of the cDNA or gDNA that made up the material.

Trimming took 6 bases from V and 7 from J; bases not matched to a gene: 9. The CDR3 runs 15 residues. CDR1 and CDR2 (germline): KGHSH, LQKENI. Under the authors' procedure: From reference gene primer amplification, estimates of nucleated cell counts were derived. Libraries were prepared by immunoSEQ multiplex PCR; TCRdb keeps only in-frame clonotypes and omits some of them. V, J and clone size derive from that table, while D and trimming were established from the DNA sequence. The table lists 330,000 or so clones, about 92% of them singletons. Researchers sorted participants into cohorts using their self-reported clinical history. Recovered status applied to Cohort 3 donors who had two consecutive negative PCRs. It also applied to those with clearance or with symptom resolution.

Input material: PBMCs or T cells enriched from blood (not recorded which). The TCR sequence derives from a woman under 40 who had recovered from COVID-19. The genes are TRBV18 and TRBJ1-4; 9 bases align to TRBD1. The CDR3: CASSLQGASAEKLFF. DNA of the CDR3: TGTGCCAGCTCCCTACAGGGGGCCTCGGCTGAAAAACTGTTTTTT.